Shown below are 15 T cell receptor beta chains from a single sample sequenced in a study of blood T cell repertoires in COVID-19. The data were produced by immunoSEQ multiplex PCR, yet TCRdb's version contains in-frame clones alone and is incomplete. The sample contains tens of thousands of clones, 86% of which appear only once. Sequencing used peripheral blood. The receptors here all came from a man in his fifties with active or convalescent COVID-19.

The chain combines TRBV3-1 (or the pseudogene TRBV3-2) with TRBJ2-3; TRBD2 agrees at 9 bases. The CDR3 has 15 amino acids. J gave up 6 bases and V 0 bases, and 4 bases lay outside the gene matches. Germline V gene data show CDR1 as LGHDT and CDR2 as YNNKEL (reference sequence). CDR3: CASSQEGTSGDTQYF. The DNA for the CDR3 is TGTGCCAGCAGCCAAGAAGGAACTAGCGGGGATACGCAGTATTTT.

The rearrangement links TRBV6-1 to TRBJ2-1, with D tentatively TRBD1 (5 bases). The CDR3 contains 16 residues. Germline V gene sequence: CDR1 MNHNS, CDR2 SASEGT. The V and J ends lost 3 bases and 0 bases respectively, with 12 bases between them. The CDR3 is CASSDKGVPSYNEQFF. The CDR3 DNA sequence: TGTGCCAGCAGTGACAAAGGGGTGCCCTCCTACAATGAGCAGTTCTTC.

The chain carries TRBV28 and TRBJ2-5; tentatively, D is TRBD2 (6 bases). The CDR3 runs 14 residues. Trimming stripped 5 bases from V and 5 bases from J, with 15 bases between. The germline V gene has CDR1 MDHEN and CDR2 SYDVKM. In nucleotides, the CDR3 is TGTGCCAGCAGTACCCAGCAGACTAGGGAGACCCAGTACTTC. Encoded protein: CASSTQQTRETQYF.

The chain joins TRBV3-1 (or the pseudogene TRBV3-2) to TRBJ2-7; 7 bases match TRBD1. Germline values: CDR1 LGHDT, CDR2 YNNKEL (reference sequence). The CDR3 totals 16 residues. J lost 0 bases, V lost 0 bases, and 5 bases had no gene match. CDR3 in DNA: TGTGCCAGCAGCCAAGATTCGGCAGGGGGCTCCTACGAGCAGTACTTC. Encoded protein: CASSQDSAGGSYEQYF.

The chain employs TRBV5-1 and TRBJ2-3; 11 bases agree with TRBD2. From germline, CDR1 is SGHRS and CDR2 YFSETQ. The CDR3 totals 18 residues. With V trimmed by 4 bases and J by 1 base, 11 bases remained unmatched. DNA for the CDR3: TGCGCCAGCAGCCCCTTTAATCCTAGCGGGGGGCGCACAGATACGCAGTATTTT. This sequence encodes CASSPFNPSGGRTDTQYF.

This chain joins TRBV7-8 and TRBJ1-5; D gene uncertain. V dropped 3 bases and J dropped 0 bases, with 15 bases sitting between them. Germline V gene data show CDR1 as SGHVS and CDR2 as FQNEAQ. The CDR3 loop spans 17 amino acids. The DNA for the CDR3 is TGTGCCAGCAGCTTCGGTTCAGGCCCTTATAGCAATCAGCCCCAGCATTTT. Encoded protein: CASSFGSGPYSNQPQHF.

V usage is TRBV7-9 and J usage is TRBJ1-4; 8 nucleotides align to TRBD1. Trimming cost V 5 bases and J 7 bases; bases outside gene matches: 9. Germline V gives CDR1 SEHNR, CDR2 FQNEAQ (reference sequence). The CDR3 consists of 15 residues. The CDR3 bases are TGTGCCAGCAGCCCCGGACAGGGTGGCACTGAAAAACTGTTTTTT. It yields the protein CASSPGQGGTEKLFF.

The genes are TRBV7-6 and TRBJ2-2; D may be TRBD1 (6 bases). Deletions cut 1 base from V and 1 base from J, with 10 bases between. The CDR3 contains 16 residues. Germline assignment: CDR1 SGHVS and CDR2 FNYEAQ. CDR3 region: CASSLGVTGNTGELFF. CDR3 nucleotide sequence: TGTGCCAGCAGCTTAGGGGTGACAGGGAACACCGGGGAGCTGTTTTTT.

The chain recombines TRBV3-1 (or the pseudogene TRBV3-2) with TRBJ1-5; D is unclear. The germline gives CDR1 LGHDT, CDR2 YNNKEL (reference sequence). The CDR3 is made up of 15 amino acids. V lost 1 base to trimming and J lost 6 bases, with 13 bases between them. CDR3 bases: TGTGCCAGCAGCCAAGGGGTAGACGCGGGTCAGCCCCAGCATTTT. Translation: CASSQGVDAGQPQHF.

The gene calls are TRBV19 and TRBJ2-5, with TRBD2 matching over 9 bases. The V gene end was trimmed by 0 bases and the J gene end by 7 bases; junction bases not matched to a gene: 24. CDR3 size: 21 residues. Germline values: CDR1 LNHDA, CDR2 SQIVND (reference sequence). The CDR3 nucleotides are TGTGCCAGTAGTATAGACTCCCGCGGGGGGGAGCGGGGGGTTGCCGGCGGGACCCAGTACTTC. Translated, it gives CASSIDSRGGERGVAGGTQYF.

The chain couples TRBV7-2 to TRBJ2-3; D is unresolved. Trimming removed 1 base from V and 4 bases from J, with 6 bases in between. The CDR3 consists of 13 residues. Germline V gene lookup returns CDR1 SGHTA and CDR2 FQGNSA. The CDR3 loop is CASSLVQPDTQYF. Here the CDR3 DNA reads TGTGCCAGCAGCTTAGTACAGCCAGATACGCAGTATTTT.

The chain combines TRBV28 with TRBJ1-2, with 8 positions matching TRBD1. CDR1 and CDR2 (germline): MDHEN, SYDVKM. The CDR3 length is 14 residues. The J segment lost 6 bases and the V segment lost 4 bases, leaving 7 bases of the junction unmatched. The CDR3 nucleotides read TGTGCCAGCAGTTCCCCAGGGGGCGCGGATGGCTACACCTTC. Translation gives CASSSPGGADGYTF.

V usage is TRBV28 and J usage is TRBJ1-1, with D possibly TRBD1 on 5 matching bases. Trimming removed 11 bases from V and 0 bases from J, with 16 bases in between. The CDR3 totals 14 residues. Per the germline V gene, CDR1 is MDHEN and CDR2 is SYDVKM. The CDR3 nucleotides are TGTGCCGGTGGGGTCGGGGGGATGAACACTGAAGCTTTCTTT. This sequence encodes CAGGVGGMNTEAFF.

Only a few counts were recorded for this clone. This chain links TRBV11-2 with TRBJ2-5, with TRBD2 as a possible D gene (6 bases). In germline, CDR1 is SGHAT, CDR2 FQNNGV. The CDR3 extends over 18 amino acids. V dropped 6 bases and J dropped 4 bases, with 27 bases sitting between them. The CDR3 loop is CASRPGRGRGLARETQYF. The DNA for the CDR3 is TGTGCCAGCAGACCAGGAAGAGGGCGGGGATTGGCAAGAGAGACCCAGTACTTC.

The V and J genes are TRBV4-2 and TRBJ2-5; D is unresolved. This CDR3 contains 12 residues. CDR1 and CDR2 from the germline V gene are LGHNA and YNFKEQ. The germline V and J ends were trimmed by 0 bases and 6 bases, with 5 bases remaining between them. This CDR3 is CASSQDAKTQYF. In DNA, the CDR3 is TGTGCCAGCAGCCAAGATGCGAAGACCCAGTACTTC.